Below, 30 T cell receptor beta chains from the same sample are listed, as sequenced in a study of blood T cell repertoires in COVID-19. Using immunoSEQ multiplex PCR, the repertoire was profiled, and TCRdb retains in-frame clones only, with some absent. The sample includes under 300,000 clones, around 86% of them seen just once. Sequencing was done on a sample of peripheral blood. The receptors here all came from a man aged 50-60 years with acute or convalescent COVID-19.

The chain uses TRBV3-1 (or the pseudogene TRBV3-2) and TRBJ1-5; D is unresolved. Trimming removed 6 bases at V and 6 bases at J, with 15 bases between. Germline values: CDR1 LGHDT, CDR2 YNNKEL (reference sequence). The CDR3 sequence is 14 residues long. This CDR3 reads CASSFGGSGQPQHF. The CDR3 DNA is TGTGCCAGCAGTTTCGGCGGGTCTGGTCAGCCCCAGCATTTT.

The chain carries TRBV5-1 and TRBJ2-3; TRBD2 matches at 7 bases. CDR3 length: 15 residues. V shed 2 bases and J 2 bases; nucleotides not matched to a gene: 5. Germline loops: CDR1 SGHRS, CDR2 YFSETQ. The CDR3: CASSFGAGSTDTQYF. Written as DNA, the CDR3 is TGCGCCAGCAGCTTCGGAGCGGGGTCCACAGATACGCAGTATTTT.

This clone was seen a handful of times. The chain has TRBV10-3 and TRBJ1-1; possibly TRBD1 for D (6 bases). CDR1 is ENHRY and CDR2 is SYGVKD in the germline V gene. V lost 3 bases, J lost 8 bases, and 10 bases lay in between. The CDR3 runs 12 residues. The CDR3 bases are TGTGCCATCAGTGACAGGGGATTCGAAGCTTTCTTT. As protein: CAISDRGFEAFF.

The chain recombines TRBV3-1 (or the pseudogene TRBV3-2) with TRBJ2-3, with D unresolved. Trimming left V 1 base short and J 3 bases short, with 11 bases between. Germline values: CDR1 LGHDT, CDR2 YNNKEL (reference sequence). The CDR3 length is 15 residues. CDR3 residues: CASSQVVSGTDTQYF. CDR3 bases: TGTGCCAGCAGCCAAGTGGTGTCAGGAACAGATACGCAGTATTTT.

The chain has TRBV10-3 and TRBJ2-7; D gene uncertain. The V gene lost 2 bases and the J gene lost 0 bases, with 8 bases spanning the gap. The CDR3 covers 14 residues. Germline V lookup: CDR1 ENHRY, CDR2 SYGVKD. CDR3 in DNA: TGTGCCATCAGTGAGGGTGCCAGCTCCTACGAGCAGTACTTC. As protein: CAISEGASSYEQYF.

This chain uses TRBV7-9 with TRBJ2-3, with a possible D match to TRBD2 (6 bases). Germline loops: CDR1 SEHNR, CDR2 FQNEAQ (reference sequence). With 6 bases removed from V and 2 bases from J, the gap between germline ends came to 12 bases. This CDR3 has 14 residues. The CDR3 loop reads CASSPGLNTDTQYF. The CDR3 DNA sequence: TGTGCCAGCAGTCCGGGACTCAACACAGATACGCAGTATTTT.

V and J are TRBV27 and TRBJ1-1; 7 bases fit TRBD1. J was trimmed by 5 bases and V by 6 bases; bases with no gene match: 12. The CDR3 spans 15 residues. Germline CDR1 MNHEY, CDR2 SMNVEV (reference sequence). CDR3 protein: CASRGSRGDGTEAFF. For the CDR3, the DNA is TGTGCCAGCAGGGGGAGCAGGGGGGATGGGACTGAAGCTTTCTTT.

This rearrangement joins TRBV7-2 to TRBJ2-3, with 8 bases matching TRBD2. The CDR3 covers 13 residues. Germline-derived CDR1 and CDR2 are SGHTA and FQGNSA. The V and J ends lost 1 base and 11 bases, in that order; junction bases with no gene match: 5. This chain's CDR3 is CASSLDPSGLQYF. The CDR3 region has the DNA TGTGCCAGCAGCTTAGATCCTAGCGGGTTGCAGTATTTT.

This clone was counted many times. The chain employs TRBV5-6 and TRBJ1-1; D gene uncertain. Deletions cut 3 bases from V and 3 bases from J, with 21 bases between. This CDR3 region has 17 residues. CDR1 is SGHDT and CDR2 is YYEEEE in the germline V gene. The CDR3 sequence is CASSSWPGFADDTEAFF. CDR3 DNA sequence: TGTGCCAGCAGCTCATGGCCAGGCTTTGCAGATGACACTGAAGCTTTCTTT.

The rearrangement joins TRBV30 to TRBJ1-3, with D tentatively TRBD1 (5 bases). The CDR3 spans 13 residues. V lost 3 bases, J lost 2 bases, and 8 bases lay in between. In germline, CDR1 is GTSNPN, CDR2 SVGIG (reference sequence). CDR3 nucleotide sequence: TGTGCCTGGAGCCAGGGAACTGGAAACACCATATATTTT. This encodes CAWSQGTGNTIYF.

The chain uses TRBV2 and TRBJ1-1; D perhaps matches TRBD1 (5 bases). Looked up from germline, CDR1 is SNHLY and CDR2 is FYNNEI. Trimming shortened V by 4 bases and J by 4 bases, and 10 bases separated the two germline ends. This CDR3 contains 13 residues. The CDR3: CASSGLGGTEAFF. The CDR3 DNA sequence: TGTGCCAGCAGTGGCTTGGGGGGCACTGAAGCTTTCTTT.

The gene calls are TRBV3-1 (or the pseudogene TRBV3-2) and TRBJ2-2; D gene unclear. The length of the CDR3 is 13 residues. V lost 10 bases and J 7 bases, leaving 16 bases between the germline ends. Germline assignment: CDR1 LGHDT and CDR2 YNNKEL (reference sequence). The CDR3 DNA reads TGTGCCACCCGAACAGCCCCTGGCGGGGAGCTGTTTTTT. Translated: CATRTAPGGELFF.

CDR3 nucleotide sequence: TGTGCCAGCAGCACTCCCTTCGGTACAGGGATTAATTCACCCCTCCACTTT. Protein sequence: CASSTPFGTGINSPLHF. This chain joins TRBV7-2 and TRBJ1-6, with a possible D match to TRBD1 (6 bases). The germline V gene encodes CDR1 SGHTA and CDR2 FQGNSA. With 5 bases removed from V and 6 bases from J, the gap between germline ends came to 20 bases. The CDR3 spans 17 residues.

The rearrangement uses TRBV11-3 and TRBJ2-3, with a possible D match to TRBD2 (6 bases). This CDR3 region has 16 residues. The germline V gene has CDR1 SGHNT and CDR2 YENEEA. V lost 5 bases and J lost 0, with 15 bases in between. For the CDR3, the DNA is TGTGCCAGCAGCCATGGAGGAGGGGCTAGCACAGATACGCAGTATTTT. As protein: CASSHGGGASTDTQYF.

This rearrangement joins TRBV11-2 to TRBJ1-4, with 11 positions matching TRBD1. The CDR3 totals 14 residues. Germline CDR1 SGHAT, CDR2 FQNNGV. V was pared by 5 bases and J by 7 bases, with 3 bases of the junction left unmatched. In DNA form, the CDR3 reads TGTGCCAGCAGCGTAGGACAGGGGGCTGAAAAACTGTTTTTT. Its translation is CASSVGQGAEKLFF.

CDR3 sequence reads: CASSQTTYEQYF. The CDR3 DNA follows: TGTGCCAGCAGCCAAACTACCTACGAGCAGTACTTC. The genes are TRBV4-2 and TRBJ2-7; D gene uncertain. The germline CDR1 and CDR2 sequences are LGHNA and YNFKEQ. The CDR3 is made up of 12 amino acids. V was clipped by 2 bases and J by 2 bases, with 4 bases between them.

The chain uses TRBV29-1 and TRBJ1-1; a possible D gene is TRBD1 (6 bases). This CDR3 has 12 residues. Germline lookup yields CDR1 SQVTM and CDR2 ANQGSEA. V lost 4 bases and J lost 1, with 7 bases in between. In nucleotides, the CDR3 is TGCAGCGTTGGGGGACAGAACACTGAAGCTTTCTTT. This gives the protein CSVGGQNTEAFF.

The chain carries TRBV7-3 and TRBJ2-2; D gene ambiguous. Trimming removed 5 bases from V and 3 bases from J, with 4 bases in between. The CDR3 contains 12 residues. CDR1 SGHTA and CDR2 FQGTGA come from the germline V gene. CDR3 sequence: CASSQYTGELFF. For the CDR3, the DNA is TGTGCCAGCAGCCAATACACCGGGGAGCTGTTTTTT.

This chain links TRBV30 with TRBJ1-5, with D unresolved. Germline V gene lookup returns CDR1 GTSNPN and CDR2 SVGIG (reference sequence). Trimming shortened V by 1 base and J by 4 bases, and 8 bases separated the two germline ends. The CDR3 sequence is 13 residues long. CDR3 protein: CAWSGLKNQPQHF. Here the CDR3 DNA reads TGTGCCTGGAGTGGACTAAAGAATCAGCCCCAGCATTTT. Filled out from reference TRBV30 and TRBJ1-5, the complete variable domain reads SQTIHQWPATLVQPVGSPLSLECTVEGTSNPNLYWYRQAAGRGLQLLFYSVGIGQISSEVPQNLSASRPQDRQFILSSKKLLLSDSGFYLCAWSGLKNQPQHFGDGTRLSIL.

The V and J genes are TRBV4-1 and TRBJ2-1; 14 nucleotides line up with TRBD2. This CDR3 is 16 amino acids long. V was clipped by 3 bases and J by 10 bases; unmatched bases: 8. Germline V gene data show CDR1 as MGHRA and CDR2 as YSYEKL. CDR3 residues: CASSHTGTSGGGEQFF. Written as DNA, the CDR3 is TGCGCCAGCAGCCATACCGGGACTAGCGGGGGTGGGGAGCAGTTCTTC.

This clone showed up just once. The chain uses TRBV18 and TRBJ1-2; D is unclear. V lost 6 bases, J lost 4 bases, and 15 bases lay in between. This CDR3 spans 14 amino acids. CDR1 and CDR2 (germline): KGHSH, LQKENI. The CDR3, as DNA: TGTGCCAGCTCTTCAGGCGCACATCTCTATGGCTACACCTTC. Protein: CASSSGAHLYGYTF.

V gene TRBV6-1 combines with J gene TRBJ2-3; the match to TRBD1 covers 11 bases. Germline CDR1 is MNHNS and CDR2 is SASEGT. V trimming: 1 base; J trimming: 3 bases; junction bases outside the gene matches: 6. The CDR3 length is 17 residues. CDR3 sequence (DNA): TGTGCCAGCAGTGAAGGTACCGGGACAGGGGGGACAGATACGCAGTATTTT. It encodes CASSEGTGTGGTDTQYF.

The chain employs TRBV18 and TRBJ1-2; D gene ambiguous. The ends were cut back, 3 bases at V and 4 bases at J, with 9 bases in the middle. Germline values: CDR1 KGHSH, CDR2 LQKENI. CDR3 size: 13 residues. The CDR3 DNA sequence: TGTGCCAGCTCACCTCCGGGAATCTATGGCTACACCTTC. Amino acids: CASSPPGIYGYTF.

This rearrangement joins TRBV19 to TRBJ1-5; tentative D call: TRBD1 (5 bases). The CDR3 is 15 residues long. V was shortened by 3 bases and J by 1 base, with 10 bases between the two germline ends. CDR1 and CDR2 from the germline V gene are LNHDA and SQIVND (reference sequence). The CDR3 coding sequence is TGTGCCAGTAGTATCGGGGGGGTAAGCAATCAGCCCCAGCATTTT. This encodes CASSIGGVSNQPQHF.

The genes are TRBV7-2 and TRBJ1-6; the D is unclear. CDR1 is SGHTA, CDR2 FQGNSA, per germline. CDR3 length equals 16 residues. Trimming removed 1 base at V and 6 bases at J, with 13 bases between. CDR3 amino acids: CASSLVGGGINSPLHF. As DNA, the CDR3 is TGTGCCAGCAGCTTAGTGGGTGGAGGGATTAATTCACCCCTCCACTTT.

The CDR3 loop is CASTLDRVSGELFF. The CDR3 region has the DNA TGCGCCAGCACCCTAGACAGGGTTTCCGGGGAGCTGTTTTTT. This chain connects TRBV5-1 to TRBJ2-2; TRBD1 matches 7 bases. Germline V gene sequence: CDR1 SGHRS, CDR2 YFSETQ. V was clipped by 6 bases and J by 6 bases; unmatched bases: 8. The CDR3 covers 14 residues.

The chain couples TRBV9 to TRBJ1-3, with unresolved D. Trimming removed 6 bases at V and 0 bases at J, with 10 bases between. The germline CDR1 and CDR2 sequences are SGDLS and YYNGEE. The CDR3 runs to 14 residues. This chain's CDR3 is CASNPDNSGNTIYF. CDR3 nucleotide sequence: TGTGCCAGCAACCCAGACAACTCTGGAAACACCATATATTTT.

Here the CDR3 reads CASRTLTRNEQFF. The CDR3 nucleotides read TGTGCCAGCAGGACCCTTACTAGAAATGAGCAGTTCTTC. The chain combines TRBV11-2 with TRBJ2-1, with D maybe TRBD2 (5 bases). This CDR3 spans 13 amino acids. Germline-derived CDR1 and CDR2 are SGHAT and FQNNGV. Trimming cost V 6 bases and J 7 bases, with 13 bases left between them.

The genes are TRBV11-1 and TRBJ2-5; 8 bases match TRBD2. J was trimmed by 4 bases and V by 5 bases; bases with no gene match: 6. Germline lookup yields CDR1 SGHAT and CDR2 FQDESV (reference sequence). The CDR3 loop spans 14 amino acids. The CDR3 protein is CASSPSRGVETQYF. CDR3 nucleotide sequence: TGTGCCAGCAGCCCCTCGCGGGGGGTAGAGACCCAGTACTTC.

V is TRBV30 and J is TRBJ1-2; TRBD1 matches 9 bases. Germline V lookup: CDR1 GTSNPN, CDR2 SVGIG (reference sequence). V was clipped by 7 bases and J by 4 bases; unmatched bases: 7. CDR3 length: 13 amino acids. Here the CDR3 DNA reads TGTGCCTCTTCGGACAGGGGAGGCTATGGCTACACCTTC. As protein: CASSDRGGYGYTF. The full variable domain, completed using reference TRBV30 and TRBJ1-2, is SQTIHQWPATLVQPVGSPLSLECTVEGTSNPNLYWYRQAAGRGLQLLFYSVGIGQISSEVPQNLSASRPQDRQFILSSKKLLLSDSGFYLCASSDRGGYGYTFGSGTRLTVV.